Below, one TCR beta chain is given with its context. It lacks a known antigen. Base qualities are not provided; no much larger clone lies one nucleotide away. Synthesis of TCR cDNA relied on 5'RACE template switching, a step that introduced a universal primer site along with unique molecular identifiers. Priming for cDNA synthesis came from both the TCR alpha and TCR beta constant segments. Library amplification used two PCR steps, and the second PCR step added sample barcodes and sequencing adapters. Sequencing of libraries was performed on Illumina HiSeq 2500 (2x100 bp) or NovaSeq (2x150 bp). The authors' analysis ran thus. MIGEC was used to demultiplex reads and collapse the reads into UMI consensus sequences, and MiXCR was used for V(D)J alignment. Clonotypes responding to the vaccine were identified with edgeR on replicate PBMC samples, with the criteria of FDR below 0.01 and a log2 fold change above 5 up to day 15. Bulk clonotypes were assigned CD4 or CD8 identity according to which sequenced CD4 or CD8 repertoire held them at higher abundance. TCRdb redid the processing of the public reads, applying fastp at Q25 and MiXCR, and retained in-frame beta chains. Identical CDR3 proteins give one entry, which carries the most common genes and DNA. The V and J calls and clone size come from TCRdb's table, not from the authors' own analysis. For this sample the table gives about 360,000 distinct CDR3 sequences, of which 6.2% were detected only once. The top ten clonotypes cover approximately 16% of the sample.

From cysteine to phenylalanine, the CDR3 is 15 amino acids long. Kept here is only the CDR3 DNA, which spans 45 bases and is read in frame from base 1. Trimming takes 3 bases off V and 4 bases off J; junction bases not matched to a gene: 6. The germline V gene provides CDR1 SGHTA and CDR2 FQGTGA. The entry originates in a study of T cells after yellow fever vaccination (dated by TCRdb to about 2019). About the study as a whole: Libraries from fractions with low cell numbers were prepared with the SMART-Seq v4 Ultra Low Input RNA kit. Blood was collected at multiple timepoints before and after primary and secondary immunization, and bulk PBMC replicates and cell subsets were isolated. Bulk TCR alpha and beta repertoires were sequenced longitudinally to track T-cell clones before and after primary and booster YFV17D yellow fever vaccination. Two healthy male donors, one aged 18 to 30 and one aged 30 to 40 years, were included in the cohort.

General conclusions and limits of the study: A small share of clonotypes occurred in both CD4 and CD8 compartments, likely arising from convergent recombination. Because abundant contaminating clonotypes from the bulk population could be contained in FACS-sorted repertoires, computational filtering was required. Compared with the primary T-cell response, the secondary T-cell response was weaker but faster, peaking on day 5 rather than day 15. Most clones expanded after primary vaccination (96% of CD4 and approximately 86% of CD8) were re-detected after the booster, suggesting that broad memory maintenance occurred. Because only two donors were included in the study, the extent to which the findings can be generalized is limited.

In light of the paper, this sample's treatment or condition label describes: live attenuated yellow fever vaccine strain. At each blood-draw timepoint, two biological replicates of bulk PBMCs were obtained. A standard Ficoll-Paque protocol was used to isolate PBMCs from peripheral blood. RNA was extracted with TriZol from bulk PBMCs, CD4 and CD8 fractions, and dextramer-positive and dextramer-negative fractions. The V and J segments used are TRBV7-3 and TRBJ2-5, with 9 bases aligning to TRBD2. The TCR originated in a man between 25 and 39 years old who received the YFV17D yellow fever vaccine. Here the sequenced sample was PBMCs, taken 5 days after the yellow fever booster vaccination. The DNA sequence is as follows: TGTGCCAGCAGCTTGGGCGGGAGGGTCTCAGAGACCCAGTACTTC. Its translation reads: CASSLGGRVSETQYF. Beyond the CDR3, the reference TRBV7-3 and TRBJ2-5 genes provide the residues; the full variable domain reads: GAGVSQTPSNKVTEKGKYVELRCDPISGHTALYWYRQSLGQGPEFLIYFQGTGAADDSGLPNDRFFAVRPEGSVSTLKIQRTERGDSAVYLCASSLGGRVSETQYFGPGTRLLVL.